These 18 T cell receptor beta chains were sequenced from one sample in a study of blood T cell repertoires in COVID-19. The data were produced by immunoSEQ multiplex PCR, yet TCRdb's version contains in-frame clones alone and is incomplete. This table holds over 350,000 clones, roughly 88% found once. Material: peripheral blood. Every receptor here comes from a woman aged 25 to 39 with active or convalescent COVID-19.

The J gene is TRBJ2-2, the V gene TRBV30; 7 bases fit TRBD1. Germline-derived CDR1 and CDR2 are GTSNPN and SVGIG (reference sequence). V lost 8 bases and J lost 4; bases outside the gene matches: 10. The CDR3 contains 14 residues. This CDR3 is CASPGTVFTGELFF. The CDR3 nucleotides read TGTGCCAGCCCCGGGACAGTCTTCACCGGGGAGCTGTTTTTT.

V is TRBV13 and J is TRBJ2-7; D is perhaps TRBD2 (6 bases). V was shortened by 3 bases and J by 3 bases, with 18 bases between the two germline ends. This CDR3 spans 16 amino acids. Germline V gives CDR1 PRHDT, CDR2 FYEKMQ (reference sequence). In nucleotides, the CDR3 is TGTGCCAGCAGCTTGGGGGTGGGCGGGGAGCACTACGAGCAGTACTTC. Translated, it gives CASSLGVGGEHYEQYF.

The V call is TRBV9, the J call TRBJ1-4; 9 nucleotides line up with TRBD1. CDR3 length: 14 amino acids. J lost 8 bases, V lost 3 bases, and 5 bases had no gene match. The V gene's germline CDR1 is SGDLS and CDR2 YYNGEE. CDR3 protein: CASSAGTGLEKLFF. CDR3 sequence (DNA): TGTGCCAGCAGCGCTGGGACAGGGTTGGAAAAACTGTTTTTT.

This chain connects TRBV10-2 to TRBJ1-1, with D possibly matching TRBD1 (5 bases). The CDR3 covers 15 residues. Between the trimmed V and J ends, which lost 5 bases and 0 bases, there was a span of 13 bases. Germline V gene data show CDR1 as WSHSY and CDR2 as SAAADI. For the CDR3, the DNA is TGCGCCAGCAGTCCCTTACAGGTCATGAACACTGAAGCTTTCTTT. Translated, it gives CASSPLQVMNTEAFF.

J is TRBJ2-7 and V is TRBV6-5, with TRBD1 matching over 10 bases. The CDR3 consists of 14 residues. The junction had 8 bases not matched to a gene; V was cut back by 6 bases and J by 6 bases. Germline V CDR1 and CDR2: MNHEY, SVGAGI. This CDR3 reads CASSQTGGGFEQYF. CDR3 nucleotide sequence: TGTGCCAGCAGCCAGACAGGGGGCGGCTTCGAGCAGTACTTC.

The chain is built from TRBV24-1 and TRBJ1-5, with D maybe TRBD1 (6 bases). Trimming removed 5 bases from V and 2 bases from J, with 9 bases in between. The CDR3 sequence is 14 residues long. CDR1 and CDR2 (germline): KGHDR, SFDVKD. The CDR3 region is CATSVGTRNQPQHF. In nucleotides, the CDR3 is TGTGCCACCAGTGTAGGGACACGCAATCAGCCCCAGCATTTT.

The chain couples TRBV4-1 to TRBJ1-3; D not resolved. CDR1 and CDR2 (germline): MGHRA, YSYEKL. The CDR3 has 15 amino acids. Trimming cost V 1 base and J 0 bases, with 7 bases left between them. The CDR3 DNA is TGCGCCAGCAGCCAAGGCGGAACCTCTGGAAACACCATATATTTT. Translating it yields CASSQGGTSGNTIYF.

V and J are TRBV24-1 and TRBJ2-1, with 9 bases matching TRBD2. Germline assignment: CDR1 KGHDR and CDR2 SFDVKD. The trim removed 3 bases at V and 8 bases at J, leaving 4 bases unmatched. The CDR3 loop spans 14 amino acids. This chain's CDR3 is CATSDSGRTDEQFF. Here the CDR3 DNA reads TGTGCCACCAGTGATAGCGGGAGGACGGATGAGCAGTTCTTC.

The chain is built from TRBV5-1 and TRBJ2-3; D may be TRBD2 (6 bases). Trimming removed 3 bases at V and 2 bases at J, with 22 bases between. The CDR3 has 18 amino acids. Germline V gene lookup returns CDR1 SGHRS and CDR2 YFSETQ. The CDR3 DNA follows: TGCGCCAGCAGCTCGTTTGGTTCAATGGGGGGTAACACAGATACGCAGTATTTT. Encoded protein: CASSSFGSMGGNTDTQYF. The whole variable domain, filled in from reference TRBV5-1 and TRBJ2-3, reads KAGVTQTPRYLIKTRGQQVTLSCSPISGHRSVSWYQQTPGQGLQFLFEYFSETQRNKGNFPGRFSGRQFSNSRSEMNVSTLELGDSALYLCASSSFGSMGGNTDTQYFGPGTRLTVL.

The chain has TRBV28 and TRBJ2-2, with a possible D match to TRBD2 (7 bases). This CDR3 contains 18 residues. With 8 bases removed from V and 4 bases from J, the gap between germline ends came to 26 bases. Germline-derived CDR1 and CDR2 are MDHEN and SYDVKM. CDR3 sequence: CASGLAAGREGGTGELFF. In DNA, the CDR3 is TGTGCCAGCGGCCTAGCGGCGGGGCGCGAGGGGGGCACCGGGGAGCTGTTTTTT.

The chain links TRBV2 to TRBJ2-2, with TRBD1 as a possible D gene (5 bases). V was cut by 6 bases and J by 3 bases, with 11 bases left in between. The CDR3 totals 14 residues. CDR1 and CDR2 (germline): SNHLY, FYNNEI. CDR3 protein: CASSLSRDTGELFF. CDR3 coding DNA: TGTGCCAGCAGCTTAAGCAGGGACACCGGGGAGCTGTTTTTT.

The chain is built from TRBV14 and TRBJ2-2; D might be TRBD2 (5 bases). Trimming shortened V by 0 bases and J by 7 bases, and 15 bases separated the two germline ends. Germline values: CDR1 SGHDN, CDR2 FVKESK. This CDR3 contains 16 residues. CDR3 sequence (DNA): TGTGCCAGCAGCCAAGATCCTAGCTGGGGAAGCGGGGAGCTGTTTTTT. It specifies CASSQDPSWGSGELFF. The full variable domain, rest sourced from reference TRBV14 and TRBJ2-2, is EAGVTQFPSHSVIEKGQTVTLRCDPISGHDNLYWYRRVMGKEIKFLLHFVKESKQDESGMPNNRFLAERTGGTYSTLKVQPAELEDSGVYFCASSQDPSWGSGELFFGEGSRLTVL.

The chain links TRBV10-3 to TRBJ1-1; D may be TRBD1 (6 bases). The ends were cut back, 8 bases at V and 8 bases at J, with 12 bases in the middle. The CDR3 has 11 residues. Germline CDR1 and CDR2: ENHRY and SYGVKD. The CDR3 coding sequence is TGTGCCATCTCGGACAGACAAGAAGCTTTCTTT. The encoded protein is CAISDRQEAFF.

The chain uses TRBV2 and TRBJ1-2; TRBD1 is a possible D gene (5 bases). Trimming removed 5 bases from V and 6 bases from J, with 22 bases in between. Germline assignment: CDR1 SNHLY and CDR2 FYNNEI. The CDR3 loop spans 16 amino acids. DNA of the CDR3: TGTGCCAGCAGTTCTAATTCCAGGGAAGATATCAATGGCTACACCTTC. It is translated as CASSSNSREDINGYTF. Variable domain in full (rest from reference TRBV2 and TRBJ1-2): EPEVTQTPSHQVTQMGQEVILRCVPISNHLYFYWYRQILGQKVEFLVSFYNNEISEKSEIFDDQFSVERPDGSNFTLKIRSTKLEDSAMYFCASSSNSREDINGYTFGSGTRLTVV.

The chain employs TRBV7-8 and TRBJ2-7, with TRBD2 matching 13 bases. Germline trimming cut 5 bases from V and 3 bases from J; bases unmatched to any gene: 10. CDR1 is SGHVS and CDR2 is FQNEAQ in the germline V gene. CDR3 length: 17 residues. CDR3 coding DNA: TGTGCCAGCAGCGAGTACAAGACTAGCGGGGGGTTCTACGAGCAGTACTTC. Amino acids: CASSEYKTSGGFYEQYF.

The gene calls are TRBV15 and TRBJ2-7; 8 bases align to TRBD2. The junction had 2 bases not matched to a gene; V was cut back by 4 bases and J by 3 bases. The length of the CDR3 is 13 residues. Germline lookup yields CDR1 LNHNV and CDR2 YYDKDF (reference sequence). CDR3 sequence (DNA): TGTGCCACCAGCACCAGCGGGAGCTACGAGCAGTACTTC. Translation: CATSTSGSYEQYF.

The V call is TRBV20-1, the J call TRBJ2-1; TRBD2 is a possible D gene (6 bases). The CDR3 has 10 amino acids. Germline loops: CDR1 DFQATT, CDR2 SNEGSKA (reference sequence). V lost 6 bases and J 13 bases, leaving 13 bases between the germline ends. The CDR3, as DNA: TGCAGTGCAAAGGATGCGGGACAGTTCTTC. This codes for CSAKDAGQFF.

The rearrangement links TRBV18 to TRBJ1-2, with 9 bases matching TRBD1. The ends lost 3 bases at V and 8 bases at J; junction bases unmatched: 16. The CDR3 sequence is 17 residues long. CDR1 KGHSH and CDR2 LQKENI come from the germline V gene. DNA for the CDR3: TGTGCCAGCTCACCTTCCGGGACAGGGACTCTCTTTGGGGGCTACACCTTC. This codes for CASSPSGTGTLFGGYTF.